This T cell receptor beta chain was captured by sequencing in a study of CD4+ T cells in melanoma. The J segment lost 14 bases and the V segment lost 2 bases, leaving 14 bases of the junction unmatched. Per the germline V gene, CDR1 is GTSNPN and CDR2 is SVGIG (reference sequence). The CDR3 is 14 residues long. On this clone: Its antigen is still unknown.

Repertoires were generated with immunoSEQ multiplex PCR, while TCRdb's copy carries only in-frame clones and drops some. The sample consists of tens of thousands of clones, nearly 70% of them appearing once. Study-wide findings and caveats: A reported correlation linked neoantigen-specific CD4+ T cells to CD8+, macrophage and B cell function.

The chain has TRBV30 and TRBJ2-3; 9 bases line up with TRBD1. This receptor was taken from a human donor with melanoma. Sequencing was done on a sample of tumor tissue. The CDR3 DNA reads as TGTGCCTGGAGTACAAAAGCGGGGACAGGGAATGCGTATTTT. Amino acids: CAWSTKAGTGNAYF.